This entry concerns a single TCR beta chain. Its antigen is as yet unknown. PCR amplification relied on 60 Vbeta primers (plus 13 Jbeta primers). The table came from immunoSEQ multiplex PCR; TCRdb's copy has only in-frame clones and leaves some out. Among more than 150,000 clones listed, 80% were seen once. The sample comes from a study of cytomegalovirus exposure and HLA in healthy donors. On the study more broadly: Approximately 85 million unique TCRs from HLA-typed donors made up an early data release.

CDR1 is MGHDK, CDR2 SYGVNS, per germline. The CDR3 length is 15 residues. With 0 bases removed from V and 5 bases from J, the gap between germline ends came to 13 bases. Whereas donors were nominally healthy upon sampling, unrecorded immune exposures were probable. Study-level points and caveats: The classifier reportedly diagnosed cytomegalovirus status with high specificity and sensitivity. In a later analysis, parvovirus B19, influenza, CMV and Epstein-Barr virus appeared linked to several top co-occurrence clusters.

This receptor was taken from a boy between 10 and 17 years old in good health and CMV-seronegative. Sample: PBMCs. The chain couples TRBV25-1 to TRBJ1-1; perhaps TRBD1 as D (6 bases). CDR3 DNA sequence: TGTGCCAGCAGTGAATATCAGGGGAAGGGGACTGAAGCTTTCTTT. Its protein product is CASSEYQGKGTEAFF.